What follows describes a single T cell receptor beta chain. One end of the junction varies from germline; a read error may be responsible. These data originate in a study of resident and recirculating memory T cells in vitiligo. About the research overall: No cells were sorted; samples were homogenized just before genomic DNA extraction.

Anyone treated within the previous three months was excluded. Generated by immunoSEQ multiplex PCR, the TCRdb table keeps only in-frame clones and is missing some. This sample carries tens of thousands of clones, 92% of them seen once, and the ten largest clones take approximately 5.4%. The sequenced sample was blood. The clonotype was recovered from a male donor with vitiligo.

The CDR3 nucleotides read TGTGCCAGCAGCGTAGCTTCGGGGAATGAGCAGTTCTTC. It codes for CASSVASGNEQFF. The chain employs TRBV7-2 and TRBJ2-1; D is possibly TRBD2 (5 bases). This CDR3 has 13 amino acids. Per germline, CDR1 SGHTA and CDR2 FQGNSA.